Below, 24 T cell receptor beta chains from the same sample are listed, as sequenced in a study of brain T cells in children with intractable seizures. The time point here: blood from clinic visit 5 months post-surgery; TSC patient then seizure free. The table came from immunoSEQ multiplex PCR; TCRdb's copy has only in-frame clones and leaves some out. The repertoire includes about 340,000 clones, 93% of them detected once, and roughly 5.7% sits in the top ten. The sequenced sample was peripheral blood, obtained approximately 5 months after surgery. The receptors originated from a boy under two years old with tuberous sclerosis and intractable seizures.

This chain uses TRBV5-1 with TRBJ1-4; D gene ambiguous. Germline CDR1 reads SGHRS; CDR2 reads YFSETQ. Trimming took 1 base from V and 8 from J, leaving 15 bases between them. This CDR3 region has 15 residues. In DNA form, the CDR3 reads TGCGCCAGCAGCTTGCAGTCTGGGTTCGGAGAAAAACTGTTTTTT. Translated: CASSLQSGFGEKLFF.

V usage is TRBV9 and J usage is TRBJ2-1; the D is unclear. V was pared by 0 bases and J by 0 bases, with 10 bases between. The CDR3 contains 16 residues. The germline V gene has CDR1 SGDLS and CDR2 YYNGEE. The CDR3: CASSVGGSSSYNEQFF. The CDR3 bases are TGTGCCAGCAGCGTAGGTGGCAGTAGCTCCTACAATGAGCAGTTCTTC.

The chain has TRBV7-2 and TRBJ1-2; 7 bases align to TRBD1. This CDR3 spans 16 amino acids. V shed 2 bases and J 3 bases; nucleotides not matched to a gene: 9. Looked up from germline, CDR1 is SGHTA and CDR2 is FQGNSA. CDR3 in DNA: TGTGCCAGCAGCTTAAATTTCAGGGGGGTGGACTATGGCTACACCTTC. It specifies CASSLNFRGVDYGYTF.

The chain employs TRBV3-1 (or the pseudogene TRBV3-2) and TRBJ1-6; D call uncertain. Germline V gives CDR1 LGHDT, CDR2 YNNKEL (reference sequence). V was clipped by 5 bases and J by 9 bases, with 20 bases between them. The CDR3 contains 16 residues. The CDR3 loop is CASSEPLRTLGSPLHF. The CDR3 region has the DNA TGTGCCAGCAGCGAACCTCTACGGACCTTAGGTTCACCCCTCCACTTT.

The rearrangement uses TRBV5-1 and TRBJ1-3; no firm D call. The CDR3 extends over 13 amino acids. The germline V and J ends were trimmed by 5 bases and 0 bases, with 6 bases remaining between them. From germline, CDR1 is SGHRS and CDR2 YFSETQ. The DNA of the CDR3 is TGCGCCAGCAGGGAACCCTCTGGAAACACCATATATTTT. It specifies CASREPSGNTIYF.

J is TRBJ1-5 and V is TRBV7-9; 8 bases align to TRBD1. Unmatched junction bases numbered 9, after V lost 2 bases and J lost 0 bases. CDR3 length: 18 residues. Looked up from germline, CDR1 is SEHNR and CDR2 is FQNEAQ (reference sequence). The CDR3 reads CASSLWTGKSYSNQPQHF. In nucleotides, the CDR3 is TGTGCCAGCAGCTTATGGACAGGGAAGTCTTATAGCAATCAGCCCCAGCATTTT. The full variable domain, its missing parts supplied by reference TRBV7-9 and TRBJ1-5, is DTGVSQNPRHKITKRGQNVTFRCDPISEHNRLYWYRQTLGQGPEFLTYFQNEAQLEKSRLLSDRFSAERPKGSFSTLEIQRTEQGDSAMYLCASSLWTGKSYSNQPQHFGDGTRLSIL.

The chain links TRBV14 to TRBJ2-5; no definite D call. Trimming shortened V by 0 bases and J by 3 bases, and 20 bases separated the two germline ends. Germline CDR1 is SGHDN and CDR2 is FVKESK. The CDR3 loop spans 18 amino acids. The CDR3 region is CASSQELSTKVRKETQYF. CDR3 sequence (DNA): TGTGCCAGCAGCCAAGAGTTGAGTACAAAAGTCCGAAAAGAGACCCAGTACTTC. Combining the CDR3 with reference TRBV14 and TRBJ2-5 gives the whole variable domain EAGVTQFPSHSVIEKGQTVTLRCDPISGHDNLYWYRRVMGKEIKFLLHFVKESKQDESGMPNNRFLAERTGGTYSTLKVQPAELEDSGVYFCASSQELSTKVRKETQYFGPGTRLLVL.

This clone was counted a single time. The chain joins TRBV24-1 to TRBJ2-1; 7 nucleotides line up with TRBD1. The CDR3 has 16 amino acids. Germline trimming cut 4 bases from V and 0 bases from J; bases unmatched to any gene: 5. Per the germline V gene, CDR1 is KGHDR and CDR2 is SFDVKD. The CDR3 DNA is TGTGCCACCAGTGACCAGACAGGGAGCTCCTACAATGAGCAGTTCTTC. Translated: CATSDQTGSSYNEQFF.

The chain is built from TRBV13 and TRBJ1-2; D remains unclear. The CDR3 has 12 residues. The germline V gene encodes CDR1 PRHDT and CDR2 FYEKMQ (reference sequence). Trimming left V 6 bases short and J 3 bases short, with 8 bases between. The CDR3 loop is CASRGSDYGYTF. Written as DNA, the CDR3 is TGTGCCAGCAGAGGGTCTGACTATGGCTACACCTTC.

The chain uses TRBV19 and TRBJ2-2; 7 nucleotides match TRBD2. V was pared by 7 bases and J by 5 bases, with 7 bases of the junction left unmatched. Germline values: CDR1 LNHDA, CDR2 SQIVND (reference sequence). The CDR3 sequence is 14 residues long. CDR3 bases: TGTGCCAGTATCCTACGGGGAGGGACCGGGGAGCTGTTTTTT. Protein product: CASILRGGTGELFF.

The chain joins TRBV27 to TRBJ1-2; 7 bases line up with TRBD1. The CDR3 is 13 amino acids. Germline V gives CDR1 MNHEY, CDR2 SMNVEV (reference sequence). Trimming removed 5 bases from V and 6 bases from J; junction bases left unmatched: 6. The CDR3, as DNA: TGTGCCAGCAGTACCAGGGGGTACGATGGCTACACCTTC. Translation: CASSTRGYDGYTF.

This chain connects TRBV30 to TRBJ1-1; possible D gene TRBD1, 5 bases. V was pared by 0 bases and J by 2 bases, with 10 bases between. The CDR3 consists of 14 residues. Germline assignment: CDR1 GTSNPN and CDR2 SVGIG (reference sequence). The CDR3 DNA reads TGTGCCTGGAGTGTCGACAGCACTAACACTGAAGCTTTCTTT. It is translated as CAWSVDSTNTEAFF.

This clone was counted a few times. The chain joins TRBV7-8 to TRBJ1-5, with D unclear. Germline V gene data show CDR1 as SGHVS and CDR2 as FQNEAQ. This CDR3 has 14 amino acids. V was clipped by 2 bases and J by 0 bases, with 5 bases between them. The CDR3 protein is CASSLKSSNQPQHF. The CDR3 DNA is TGTGCCAGCAGCTTAAAGTCTAGCAATCAGCCCCAGCATTTT.

This clone was detected only a few times. This rearrangement joins TRBV12-3 or TRBV12-4 to TRBJ2-2; D is undetermined. The V end was cut by 5 bases, the J end by 4 bases, with 5 bases between. This CDR3 region has 12 residues. CDR3 bases: TGTGCCAGCAGTCTCGGCACCGGGGAGCTGTTTTTT. It codes for CASSLGTGELFF.

The genes are TRBV9 and TRBJ2-7, with TRBD2 matching over 11 bases. CDR1 and CDR2 (germline): SGDLS, YYNGEE. The CDR3 sequence is 15 residues long. Trimming cost V 0 bases and J 2 bases; bases outside gene matches: 1. This chain's CDR3 is CASSVGSGRAYEQYF. CDR3 nucleotides: TGTGCCAGCAGCGTAGGTAGCGGGAGGGCCTACGAGCAGTACTTC.

This clone was counted once. This chain links TRBV24-1 with TRBJ2-2; 12 nucleotides align to TRBD2. Trimming removed 1 base from V and 5 bases from J; junction bases left unmatched: 4. The CDR3 sequence is 17 residues long. CDR1 and CDR2 (germline): KGHDR, SFDVKD. As DNA, the CDR3 is TGTGCCACCAGTGATTTCCCTAGCGGGAGGGGTACCGGGGAGCTGTTTTTT. Protein product: CATSDFPSGRGTGELFF.

The chain is built from TRBV9 and TRBJ1-2; a weak D match, TRBD1 (5 bases). V lost 3 bases to trimming and J lost 2 bases, with 5 bases between them. CDR3 size: 12 residues. Per germline, CDR1 SGDLS and CDR2 YYNGEE. The CDR3 region is CASSDRNYGYTF. The CDR3 nucleotides read TGTGCCAGCAGCGACAGGAACTATGGCTACACCTTC.

The J gene is TRBJ2-7, the V gene TRBV18, with D possibly TRBD2 on 7 matching bases. This CDR3 comprises 15 residues. V shed 5 bases and J shed 3 bases, with 17 bases lying between them. CDR1 KGHSH and CDR2 LQKENI come from the germline V gene. CDR3 sequence reads: CASSITEGEGYEQYF. The DNA for the CDR3 is TGTGCCAGCTCAATCACTGAGGGGGAGGGCTACGAGCAGTACTTC.

The CDR3 loop reads CASSGVGQGAGELFF. The CDR3 region has the DNA TGTGCCAGCAGTGGAGTGGGACAGGGAGCCGGGGAGCTGTTTTTT. V is TRBV25-1 and J is TRBJ2-2; 9 bases line up with TRBD1. The CDR3 has 15 amino acids. With 4 bases clipped from V and 6 bases from J, the junction kept 6 bases outside the gene matches. Germline assignment: CDR1 MGHDK and CDR2 SYGVNS.

The chain employs TRBV27 and TRBJ1-5; D may be TRBD1 (5 bases). Trimming cost V 10 bases and J 6 bases, with 25 bases left between them. The CDR3 is made up of 16 amino acids. Germline CDR1 reads MNHEY; CDR2 reads SMNVEV (reference sequence). CDR3 region: CATAPGVQGGSQPQHF. CDR3 coding DNA: TGTGCCACCGCACCGGGGGTCCAGGGCGGGAGTCAGCCCCAGCATTTT.

This chain uses TRBV5-1 with TRBJ2-1, with 9 bases fitting TRBD2. The V gene end was trimmed by 2 bases and the J gene end by 5 bases; junction bases not matched to a gene: 5. The CDR3 is 15 residues long. The germline V gene encodes CDR1 SGHRS and CDR2 YFSETQ. CDR3: CASSLAGGTHNEQFF. The DNA for the CDR3 is TGCGCCAGCAGCTTAGCGGGAGGCACACACAATGAGCAGTTCTTC.

This clone is a singleton in its sample. This CDR3 is also generated by other DNA sequences in the sample. The CDR3 spells CASSLGTVYGYTF. As DNA, the CDR3 is TGTGCCAGCAGCCTAGGGACAGTCTATGGCTACACCTTC. The V gene is TRBV12-3 or TRBV12-4, the J gene TRBJ1-2; the match to TRBD1 covers 7 bases. This CDR3 region has 13 residues. The trim removed 6 bases at V and 4 bases at J, leaving 5 bases unmatched.

The chain joins TRBV2 to TRBJ1-1; D is ambiguous. Germline V gene data show CDR1 as SNHLY and CDR2 as FYNNEI. The germline V and J ends were trimmed by 7 bases and 1 base, with 16 bases remaining between them. CDR3 length equals 15 residues. The DNA for the CDR3 is TGTGCCAGCACCGCGGTGGGCGCCAAGAACACTGAAGCTTTCTTT. Translated, it gives CASTAVGAKNTEAFF. The variable domain in full, with the rest retrieved from reference TRBV2 and TRBJ1-1, is EPEVTQTPSHQVTQMGQEVILRCVPISNHLYFYWYRQILGQKVEFLVSFYNNEISEKSEIFDDQFSVERPDGSNFTLKIRSTKLEDSAMYFCASTAVGAKNTEAFFGQGTRLTVV.

The chain is built from TRBV6-6 and TRBJ1-2; 7 bases are shared with TRBD1. Germline CDR1 MNHNY, CDR2 SVGAGI (reference sequence). V was clipped by 5 bases and J by 8 bases; unmatched bases: 11. There are 14 residues in the CDR3. The CDR3 DNA reads TGTGCCAGCAGTCCTAAATTACAGGGGAGCGGCTACACCTTC. Its translation is CASSPKLQGSGYTF.